These 24 T cell receptor beta chains originate from one sample sequenced in a study of blood T cell repertoires in COVID-19. Libraries were prepared by immunoSEQ multiplex PCR; TCRdb keeps only in-frame clonotypes and omits some of them. The data hold under 150,000 clones, with roughly 85% observed a single time. The specimen sequenced was peripheral blood. Receptors were obtained from a human donor in a cohort sampled during active COVID-19.

This clone has more than one count but fewer than ten. The V and J genes are TRBV11-2 and TRBJ2-7, with D uncertain. V was shortened by 0 bases and J by 2 bases, with 11 bases between the two germline ends. Germline loops: CDR1 SGHAT, CDR2 FQNNGV. The CDR3 has 15 amino acids. CDR3 residues: CASSLESGTPYEQYF. The CDR3 nucleotides are TGTGCCAGCAGCTTAGAATCCGGTACCCCCTACGAGCAGTACTTC.

The chain employs TRBV10-2 and TRBJ1-2; D gene unclear. V gave up 3 bases and J gave up 5 bases, with 10 bases separating them. Germline-derived CDR1 and CDR2 are WSHSY and SAAADI. The CDR3 is 13 amino acids. CDR3 loop: CASSDSGDYGYTF. CDR3 DNA sequence: TGCGCCAGCAGTGACAGTGGAGATTATGGCTACACCTTC.

The table lists this clone with a few counts. V is TRBV15 and J is TRBJ1-4, with TRBD1 identical over 9 bases. With 1 base clipped from V and 8 bases from J, the junction kept 5 bases outside the gene matches. The CDR3 sequence is 15 residues long. Germline CDR1 and CDR2: LNHNV and YYDKDF (reference sequence). The CDR3 is CATSRAGTGQEKLFF. In nucleotides, the CDR3 is TGTGCCACCAGCAGAGCAGGGACAGGGCAGGAAAAACTGTTTTTT.

The CDR3 loop is CASSSGLAYYNEQFF. CDR3 in DNA: TGTGCCAGCAGTTCGGGACTAGCGTATTACAATGAGCAGTTCTTC. The rearrangement uses TRBV7-2 and TRBJ2-1; TRBD2 matches 10 bases. Looked up from germline, CDR1 is SGHTA and CDR2 is FQGNSA. The ends lost 6 bases at V and 4 bases at J; junction bases unmatched: 6. This CDR3 is 15 amino acids long.

CDR3 DNA: TGTGCCAGCAGTGTATTTGCCGGGGAGCTGTTTTTT. Protein sequence: CASSVFAGELFF. The rearrangement uses TRBV25-1 and TRBJ2-2; D call uncertain. This CDR3 comprises 12 residues. Trimming took off 4 bases at V and 6 bases at J, with 6 bases between the two ends. Germline lookup yields CDR1 MGHDK and CDR2 SYGVNS.

The V call is TRBV5-1, the J call TRBJ2-7; weak D call: TRBD2 (7 bases). The CDR3 runs 13 residues. Germline V gives CDR1 SGHRS, CDR2 YFSETQ. V lost 0 bases to trimming and J lost 11 bases, with 15 bases between them. CDR3 in amino acids: CASSLARGGVEYF. CDR3 sequence (DNA): TGCGCCAGCAGCTTGGCCCGAGGGGGGGTCGAGTACTTC.

The chain employs TRBV9 and TRBJ2-6; possibly TRBD1 for D (5 bases). CDR3 length: 18 residues. Germline CDR1 reads SGDLS; CDR2 reads YYNGEE. V lost 0 bases, J lost 0 bases, and 13 bases lay in between. The CDR3 region is CASSVVGQGLSGANVLTF. CDR3 nucleotide sequence: TGTGCCAGCAGCGTAGTAGGGCAGGGCCTCTCTGGGGCCAACGTCCTGACTTTC.

The chain uses TRBV7-3 and TRBJ2-6; weak D call: TRBD2 (6 bases). Germline CDR1 reads SGHTA; CDR2 reads FQGTGA. This CDR3 contains 16 residues. With 5 bases removed from V and 6 bases from J, the gap between germline ends came to 17 bases. The CDR3 DNA sequence: TGTGCCAGCAGCCCAGAAGGGGACTTGGAGGCCAACGTCCTGACTTTC. Translated: CASSPEGDLEANVLTF.

The rearrangement joins TRBV7-2 to TRBJ2-3, with 12 bases identical to TRBD2. CDR1 is SGHTA and CDR2 is FQGNSA in the germline V gene. V gave up 2 bases and J gave up 4 bases; unmatched junction bases: 1. The CDR3 has 15 residues. The CDR3 DNA reads as TGTGCCAGCAGCTTACTAGCGGGGGGGCCAGATACGCAGTATTTT. This encodes CASSLLAGGPDTQYF.

This clone was observed a handful of times. The chain uses TRBV12-3 or TRBV12-4 and TRBJ1-6; D may be TRBD1 (5 bases). The CDR3 sequence is 13 residues long. Trimming stripped 9 bases from V and 12 bases from J, with 18 bases between. The CDR3 reads CASTRAWTRPLHF. Written as DNA, the CDR3 is TGTGCCAGTACCAGGGCATGGACCCGACCCCTCCACTTT.

The chain is built from TRBV5-6 and TRBJ1-1; 8 bases agree with TRBD1. Germline loops: CDR1 SGHDT, CDR2 YYEEEE. The V gene end was trimmed by 1 base and the J gene end by 9 bases; junction bases not matched to a gene: 2. The CDR3 covers 12 residues. The CDR3: CASSLLRGQAFF. In DNA form, the CDR3 reads TGTGCCAGCAGCTTGCTCAGGGGGCAAGCTTTCTTT.

The V gene is TRBV6-4, the J gene TRBJ1-1; perhaps TRBD1 as D (6 bases). Germline V gene sequence: CDR1 MRHNA, CDR2 SNTAGT. Trimming stripped 3 bases from V and 3 bases from J, with 14 bases between. This CDR3 is built from 15 residues. Here the CDR3 DNA reads TGTGCCAGCAGTGAAGGCAGGGGTGGGGACACTGAAGCTTTCTTT. As protein: CASSEGRGGDTEAFF.

The chain links TRBV30 to TRBJ1-6; D remains unclear. Trimming cost V 1 base and J 1 base, with 8 bases left between them. The CDR3 is 15 amino acids. CDR1 is GTSNPN and CDR2 is SVGIG in the germline V gene (reference sequence). In DNA, the CDR3 is TGTGCCTGGAGTGCCGGGGTATCCTATAATTCACCCCTCCACTTT. This sequence encodes CAWSAGVSYNSPLHF.

This clone is a singleton in its sample. This chain links TRBV24-1 with TRBJ2-5; 8 positions match TRBD2. This CDR3 spans 16 amino acids. Per germline, CDR1 KGHDR and CDR2 SFDVKD. The V gene end was trimmed by 1 base and the J gene end by 1 base; junction bases not matched to a gene: 4. CDR3 sequence: CATSDFRAGGQETQYF. The CDR3, as DNA: TGTGCCACCAGTGATTTTCGGGCGGGGGGCCAAGAGACCCAGTACTTC.

V is TRBV5-1 and J is TRBJ1-1, with D tentatively TRBD1 (5 bases). CDR3 size: 13 residues. Trimming left V 2 bases short and J 4 bases short, with 9 bases between. Per the germline V gene, CDR1 is SGHRS and CDR2 is YFSETQ. DNA of the CDR3: TGCGCCAGCAGCTTACGGGGGGGCACTGAAGCTTTCTTT. Translating it yields CASSLRGGTEAFF.

The chain joins TRBV20-1 to TRBJ1-2; D not resolved. V was trimmed by 3 bases and J by 7 bases, leaving 9 bases between them. CDR1 and CDR2 (germline): DFQATT, SNEGSKA (reference sequence). The CDR3 has 11 amino acids. CDR3 protein: CSASDRGGYTF. The CDR3 bases are TGCAGTGCTAGCGACCGCGGTGGCTACACCTTC.

CDR3 DNA sequence: TGTGCCAGCAGTTACTCTACCGGGGGTGCTAACTATGGCTACACCTTC. This encodes CASSYSTGGANYGYTF. The chain uses TRBV6-2 or TRBV6-3 and TRBJ1-2; D is possibly TRBD1 (5 bases). The V gene lost 0 bases and the J gene lost 0 bases, with 11 bases spanning the gap. The CDR3 consists of 16 residues. Germline CDR1 and CDR2: MNHEY and SVGEGT.

The chain has TRBV19 and TRBJ1-2; perhaps TRBD1 as D (6 bases). The V and J ends lost 3 bases and 8 bases respectively, with 10 bases between them. CDR1 is LNHDA and CDR2 is SQIVND in the germline V gene (reference sequence). The CDR3 runs to 12 residues. The chain's CDR3 is CASSMGARGYTF. As DNA, the CDR3 is TGTGCCAGTAGTATGGGGGCGAGGGGCTACACCTTC.

The chain couples TRBV16 to TRBJ1-1; D remains unclear. CDR3 size: 14 residues. V was trimmed by 1 base and J by 6 bases, leaving 12 bases between them. Germline lookup yields CDR1 KGHSY and CDR2 FQNENV. Written as DNA, the CDR3 is TGTGCCAGCAGCCAATATGTACGAGGTTCTGAAGCTTTCTTT. This encodes CASSQYVRGSEAFF.

This clone was seen a single time. The rearrangement uses TRBV6-5 and TRBJ2-1; 7 positions agree with TRBD2. CDR3 length: 14 amino acids. J gave up 4 bases and V 8 bases, and 8 bases lay outside the gene matches. Germline V CDR1 and CDR2: MNHEY, SVGAGI. The CDR3 DNA reads TGTGCCAGCGTTGAGAGCGGGGAATACAATGAGCAGTTCTTC. Translated: CASVESGEYNEQFF.

The chain is built from TRBV7-9 and TRBJ1-6; D remains ambiguous. V dropped 7 bases and J dropped 5 bases, with 12 bases sitting between them. Germline CDR1 is SEHNR and CDR2 is FQNEAQ (reference sequence). The CDR3 extends over 14 amino acids. Here the CDR3 reads CASKFDGDNSPLHF. CDR3 bases: TGTGCCAGCAAATTCGACGGGGATAATTCACCCCTCCACTTT.

J is TRBJ2-1 and V is TRBV6-6, with D possibly TRBD2 on 6 matching bases. The CDR3 spans 14 residues. Trimming took off 4 bases at V and 6 bases at J, with 13 bases between the two ends. Germline V gene sequence: CDR1 MNHNY, CDR2 SVGAGI (reference sequence). The CDR3 nucleotides are TGTGCCAGCAGTTCCACGGGGGTGGGCAATGAGCAGTTCTTC. Protein: CASSSTGVGNEQFF.

The CDR3 is CASSGPPHPGRPYNEQFF. The CDR3 nucleotides read TGTGCCAGCAGCGGGCCCCCACATCCAGGGCGACCCTACAATGAGCAGTTCTTC. V and J are TRBV5-6 and TRBJ2-1, with D maybe TRBD1 (5 bases). V shed 4 bases and J shed 2 bases, with 22 bases lying between them. Germline assignment: CDR1 SGHDT and CDR2 YYEEEE. The CDR3 loop spans 18 amino acids.

This chain connects TRBV6-5 to TRBJ2-7; unclear D gene. Trimming removed 0 bases from V and 7 bases from J, with 7 bases in between. The CDR3 sequence is 12 residues long. Germline-derived CDR1 and CDR2 are MNHEY and SVGAGI. CDR3 amino acids: CASSYSWPEQYF. The CDR3 bases are TGTGCCAGCAGTTACTCGTGGCCGGAGCAGTACTTC.